These T cell receptor beta chains were read from a single sample in a study of CD8 T cells in ankylosing spondylitis. TCRdb redid the calling of the 5' RACE reads with MiXCR, one entry per CDR3 protein. The data contain about 220,000 distinct CDR3 sequences, roughly 24% of them seen just once; the ten biggest clones take up approximately 6.6%. The sample comprised blood, either unsorted or a sorted T cell fraction (not recorded which). These receptors came from a male donor with ankylosing spondylitis or in good health (not recorded which). Each CDR3 is given with its conserved first and last residue. D genes are given only for firm matches. The size field is filled for only some rows; it gives once, few, many or a size class.

V gene	D gene	J gene	clone size	CDR3 DNA	CDR3 protein
TRBV20-1	NA	TRBJ2-1	NA	TGCAGTGCTAGACTGGCGGGGTTGGGCTACAATGAGCAGTTCTTC	CSARLAGLGYNEQFF
TRBV6-6	NA	TRBJ1-5	NA	TGTGCCAGCAGGAAGCCGGATAATCAGCCCCAGCATTTT	CASRKPDNQPQHF
TRBV11-2	NA	TRBJ1-1	NA	TGTGCCAGCAGCCGCCTGGCCCCCGCCGGGCTGGAAGCTTTCTTT	CASSRLAPAGLEAFF
TRBV7-9	NA	TRBJ1-1	NA	TGTGCCAGCAGCGATCCCAAGAACACTGAAGCTTTCTTT	CASSDPKNTEAFF
TRBV12-3/TRBV12-4	NA	TRBJ2-6	NA	TGTGCCAGCAGTTTATGGGGCGCTGGGGCCAACGTCCTGACTTTC	CASSLWGAGANVLTF
TRBV5-6	NA	TRBJ2-1	many	TGTGCCAGCAGCTCCGGTGTGGCAGAGAGATACAATGAGCAGTTCTTC	CASSSGVAERYNEQFF
TRBV20-1	NA	TRBJ2-7	NA	TGCAGTGCTAGTGTTGAGGCTAGATCCTACGAGCAGTACTTC	CSASVEARSYEQYF
TRBV11-1	NA	TRBJ2-5	many	TGTGCCAGCAGCTTTGGTGGGAAAGAGACCCAGTACTTC	CASSFGGKETQYF
TRBV12-3/TRBV12-4	TRBD1	TRBJ2-5	many	TGTGCCAGCAGTTTCTCCGACAGGGCAGAGACCCAGTACTTC	CASSFSDRAETQYF
TRBV12-3/TRBV12-4	NA	TRBJ1-5	NA	TGTGCCAGCAGCTTTCAGGGTTTGGAAAATCAGCCCCAGCATTTT	CASSFQGLENQPQHF
TRBV13	NA	TRBJ1-2	NA	TGTGCCAGCAGCTTAGGTCCAGGGTCGGCTGGCTACACCTTC	CASSLGPGSAGYTF
TRBV20-1	TRBD2	TRBJ2-7	few	TGCAGTGCTAGCCAAGCGGGAGACTCTAAGCAGTACTTC	CSASQAGDSKQYF
TRBV20-1	NA	TRBJ2-1	NA	TGCAGTCCTCCGGAGACTCGGAACTCCTACAATGAGCAGTTCTTC	CSPPETRNSYNEQFF
TRBV20-1	TRBD2	TRBJ2-7	many	TGCAGTGCTGCCGGGACTAGCATAAACGAGCAGTACTTC	CSAAGTSINEQYF
TRBV24-1	NA	TRBJ2-5	NA	TGTGCCACCCCCTGCCGGGGGTCGTGTGAGACCCAGTACTTC	CATPCRGSCETQYF
TRBV12-3/TRBV12-4	NA	TRBJ2-7	many	TGCGCCAGCAGCTTGGGCCAGTACTACGAGCAGTACTTC	CASSLGQYYEQYF
TRBV3-1	NA	TRBJ1-2	few	TGTGCCAGCAGCCAAGATTTAGGGGGGCGCGCTGATGGCTCCACCTTC	CASSQDLGGRADGSTF
TRBV28	NA	TRBJ2-2	many	TGTGCCAGCAGTCGACTACGGACGATCACCGGGGAGCTGTTTTTT	CASSRLRTITGELFF
TRBV5-4	NA	TRBJ2-7	NA	TGTGCCAGCAGCCCCGGTGCAGGGGCCTCCTACGAGCAGTACTTC	CASSPGAGASYEQYF
TRBV20-1	TRBD1	TRBJ2-7	many	TGCAGTGCTACCGACAGGGACAACTACGAGCAGTACTTC	CSATDRDNYEQYF
TRBV11-2	TRBD2	TRBJ2-1	many	TGTGCCAGCAGCTTAGGGACTAGATACAATGAGCAGTTCTTC	CASSLGTRYNEQFF
TRBV7-9	NA	TRBJ2-6	NA	TGTGCCAGCACTCTAGCTGGGGCCAACGTCCTGACTTTC	CASTLAGANVLTF
TRBV10-1	TRBD1	TRBJ2-1	NA	TGCGCCAGCAGTGACGGACAGGGTTCCTACAATGAGCAGTTCTTC	CASSDGQGSYNEQFF
TRBV27	TRBD1	TRBJ2-6	NA	TGTGCCAGCAGTTCACCGGACAGGGCTGGGGCCAACGTCCTGACTTTC	CASSSPDRAGANVLTF
TRBV12-3/TRBV12-4	TRBD1	TRBJ1-1	once	TGTGCCAGCAAACAGGGGGAGCGGAACACTGAAGCTTTCTTT	CASKQGERNTEAFF